The clone carrying this T cell receptor beta chain was observed a few times. Its matching antigen is unknown. Germline values: CDR1 MDHEN, CDR2 SYDVKM. V was pared by 6 bases and J by 1 base, with 21 bases between. This CDR3 comprises 17 residues. This entry belongs to a study of early T cells in non-severe SARS-CoV-2 infection. Across the whole study: The authors sequenced bulk RNA from unsorted whole blood, leaving chains unpaired.

As part of library construction, unique molecular identifiers were attached to individual cDNA molecules. TCRdb re-derived calls from the 5' RACE reads in MiXCR, one entry per CDR3 protein. The repertoire has under 100,000 distinct CDR3 sequences, about 11% of them found once; the top ten carry approximately 5.4%. Study results and limitations: Database matching using VDJdb favored anti-spike CD8 responses, with private and CD4 specificities left missing.

The rearrangement uses TRBV28 and TRBJ1-1; D uncertain. The specimen was whole blood. This TCR was recovered from an adult who was a healthcare worker with PCR-confirmed SARS-CoV-2 infection or an uninfected control (not recorded which). CDR3 amino acids: CASSPPVREGPNTEAFF. For the CDR3, the DNA is TGTGCCAGCAGCCCCCCCGTAAGGGAGGGCCCGAACACTGAAGCTTTCTTT.